This entry concerns a single T cell receptor beta chain. This clonotype has more than one count but fewer than ten. The antigen it recognizes is unknown. No base-level quality is on record; no much larger clone is a single base apart. The sample is drawn from a study of human T cells and chemical hapten exposure (dated by TCRdb to about 2021). About the investigation overall: For sensitization, 2% DPC in acetone was applied to a roughly 2 cm by roughly 2 cm area of upper inner arm skin. Throughout the approximately 26-week study period, patients were also given weekly therapeutic DPC doses on the scalp. Patch tests used Finn chambers with 0.01% DPC on the upper back, scored after 6 days by International Contact Dermatitis Research Group standards. The patient cohort, mostly female, included alopecia areata with under or over 50% scalp involvement, alopecia totalis and alopecia universalis. The libraries were sequenced as a pool, and the TCR yield per sample differed mostly because of small variations in library volumes within the pool. In alopecia patients, the study followed how the peripheral blood TCR repertoire changed in vivo over primary and secondary sensitization to diphenylcyclopropenone (DPC), a hapten. Blood samples were taken from patients before sensitization (week 0) and then at 2, 6 and about 24 weeks after DPC sensitization. Twenty-nine alopecia patients provided blood for TCR sequencing at one to four time points (pre-sensitization, 2, 6 and 24 weeks). The investigation overall reported the following: Repeated subsampling changed both the strength of the expansion versus patch-test correlation and the threshold at which the correlation became significant. Patch test score was positively correlated with the number of PT1 expanded TCRs, with significance at thresholds 8, 16 and 32 but not at 4. Expanded TCRs formed significantly more large CDR3 similarity clusters than pre-sensitization or healthy control sets, consistent with antigen-driven responses. Alopecia, a presumed autoimmune disease, was present in all patients, so the immune response of the patients might differ from that of healthy individuals. The number of TCRs above 1 in 1000 frequency did not change with DPC sensitization; there was no evidence of global repertoire structure alterations.

The junction shows trimming of 2 bases on V and 4 bases on J, plus 17 bases between the germline ends. The CDR3 contains 16 residues, cysteine and phenylalanine counted. Left in the record is the CDR3 DNA by itself, 48 bases read in frame from the first base. Per the germline V gene (reference sequence), MNHEY is the CDR1 and SMNVEV is the CDR2. Library method: RACE. Sequencing was performed on a NextSeq 500. During library preparation, unique molecular identifiers were attached to individual cDNA molecules so that TCRs could be counted in a quantitative, reproducible way. Both TCR alpha and TCR beta chains were sequenced from each blood RNA sample. Concerning the study's data processing: Samples had a median of about 90,000 TCRs, with a range from roughly 20,000 to 690,600. The Decombinator software suite was used to annotate the V, J and CDR3 of the TCR reads. For PS versus PT1 abundance plots, all samples were subsampled to the same number of TCRs (28,000). TCRs were defined as expanded if absent before sensitization and observed at least eight times at the 2-week time point. The public reads were run again by TCRdb, first through fastp at Q25 and then through MiXCR, and only productive beta chains were kept. Rows with a matching CDR3 protein are joined into one entry that keeps the most common DNA and genes. Clone size and V and J calls follow TCRdb, not the original study. In all, the sample holds about 190,000 distinct CDR3 sequences, and about 22% of those were seen once. Of the sample, about 2.5% is held by the ten largest clones.

Sample time point, as interpreted from the label and publication: patch test 3, about 24 weeks after DPC sensitization. The sample's treatment or condition, from its label and the paper: therapeutic diphenylcyclopropenone sensitization with weekly scalp DPC. At each patch-test visit, blood was drawn before the patch test was applied. Patients were eligible if aged 18 to 70, diagnosed with alopecia and judged suitable for DPC therapy, and pregnant patients were excluded. Total RNA was isolated from unfractionated whole blood collected in Tempus Blood RNA tubes. Source: whole blood, taken in connection with sensitization to the hapten diphenylcyclopropenone (DPC). The chain uses TRBV27 and TRBJ1-2; no D gene can be assigned with confidence. The clonotype originates from a woman in her forties with alopecia areata. Some clones in this sample may be carry-over from other donors' samples. The CDR3 amino acid sequence is: CASSLKGANSFYGYTF. The nucleotide sequence reads as follows: TGTGCCAGCAGTTTAAAGGGAGCTAATTCTTTCTATGGCTACACCTTC.